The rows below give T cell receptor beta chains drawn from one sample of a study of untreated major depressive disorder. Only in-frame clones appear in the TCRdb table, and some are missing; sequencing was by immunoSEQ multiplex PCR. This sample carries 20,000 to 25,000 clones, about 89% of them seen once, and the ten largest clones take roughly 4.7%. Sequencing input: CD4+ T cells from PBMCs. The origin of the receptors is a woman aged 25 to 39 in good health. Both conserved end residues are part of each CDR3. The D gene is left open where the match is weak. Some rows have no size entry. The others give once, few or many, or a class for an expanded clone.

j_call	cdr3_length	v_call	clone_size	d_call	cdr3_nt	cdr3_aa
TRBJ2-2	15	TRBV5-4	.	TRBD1	TGTGCCAGCAGCCCATGGACAGGGGGGGCCGGGGAGCTGTTTTTT	CASSPWTGGAGELFF
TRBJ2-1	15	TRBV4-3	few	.	TGCGCCAGCATCGATAGCACACCCCCCTACAATGAGCAGTTCTTC	CASIDSTPPYNEQFF
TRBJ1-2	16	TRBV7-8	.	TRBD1	TGTGCCAGCAGCCCGACTCGGACAGGGACCAACTATGGCTACACCTTC	CASSPTRTGTNYGYTF
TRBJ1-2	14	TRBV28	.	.	TGTGCCAGCAGTTTTTTACGTCTGGACTATGGCTACACCTTC	CASSFLRLDYGYTF
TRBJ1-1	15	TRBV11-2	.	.	TGTGCCAGCAGCTTAGAACAACAGATGAACACTGAAGCTTTCTTT	CASSLEQQMNTEAFF
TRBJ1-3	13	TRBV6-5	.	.	TGTGCCAGCCGGCCGGGTTCCGGAAACACCATATATTTT	CASRPGSGNTIYF
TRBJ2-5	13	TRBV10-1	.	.	TGCGCCAGCAGTGACGGGGTCCAAGAGACCCAGTACTTC	CASSDGVQETQYF
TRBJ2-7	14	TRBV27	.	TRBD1	TGTGCCAGCAGGAACTTGGGACAGAGCTACGAGCAGTACTTC	CASRNLGQSYEQYF
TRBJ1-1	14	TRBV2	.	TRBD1	TGTGCCAGCAGTAATACAGGGGGTAACACTGAAGCTTTCTTT	CASSNTGGNTEAFF
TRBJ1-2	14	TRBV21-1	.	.	TGTGCCAGCAACCCCGGGACTTCCCTTTATGGCTACACCTTC	CASNPGTSLYGYTF
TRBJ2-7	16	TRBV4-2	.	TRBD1	TGTGCCAGCAGCCAGGCCCAACAGGGGGCGTCGGGGGAGCAGTACTTC	CASSQAQQGASGEQYF
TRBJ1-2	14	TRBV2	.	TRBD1	TGTGCCAGTGGGGGACAGTGGGGACTTTATGGCTACACCTTC	CASGGQWGLYGYTF
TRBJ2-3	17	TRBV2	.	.	TGTGCCAGCAGTGAACTTGCGACTAGTCAGGGCACAGATACGCAGTATTTT	CASSELATSQGTDTQYF
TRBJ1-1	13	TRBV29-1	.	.	TGCAGCGAAGAGACCTCTTTGAACACTGAAGCTTTCTTT	CSEETSLNTEAFF
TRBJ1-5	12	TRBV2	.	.	TGTGCCAGCAAGGCAGGGAAGCAGCCCCAGCATTTT	CASKAGKQPQHF
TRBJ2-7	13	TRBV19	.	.	TGTGCCAGTATGGACACGAACCTCTACGAGCAGTACTTC	CASMDTNLYEQYF
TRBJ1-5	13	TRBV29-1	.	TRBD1	TGCAGCGTCGGGGACAGGGGAGGTCAGCCCCAGCATTTT	CSVGDRGGQPQHF
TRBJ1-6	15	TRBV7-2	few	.	TGTGCCAGCAGCGGGAGGGGTTATTATAATTCACCCCTCCACTTT	CASSGRGYYNSPLHF
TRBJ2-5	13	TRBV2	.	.	TGTGCCAGCAGTGGTGGGTTGAGGGAGACCCAGTACTTC	CASSGGLRETQYF
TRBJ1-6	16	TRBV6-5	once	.	TGTGCCAGCAGTTACTCTGCAGGACGCTATAATTCACCCCTCCACTTT	CASSYSAGRYNSPLHF
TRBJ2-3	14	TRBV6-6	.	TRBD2	TGTGCCAGCCGCGGGGGGACCTTCTCGGATACGCAGTATTTT	CASRGGTFSDTQYF
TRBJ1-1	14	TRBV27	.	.	TGTGCCAGCAGTTTGTGGGGTTCGAACACTGAAGCTTTCTTT	CASSLWGSNTEAFF
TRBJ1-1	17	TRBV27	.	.	TGTGCCAGCAGTTTATGGGTCCGTCCGGGTCTGGCTGCTGAAGCTTTCTTT	CASSLWVRPGLAAEAFF
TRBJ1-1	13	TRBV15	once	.	TGTGCCACCAGCAGGGAGGGAGGCACTGAAGCTTTCTTT	CATSREGGTEAFF
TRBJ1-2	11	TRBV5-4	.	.	TGTGCCAGCAGCAACAGGATTGGCTACACCTTC	CASSNRIGYTF